This TCR beta chain was observed in a study of blood T cells in healthy people across ages. Germline assignment: CDR1 KGHSH and CDR2 LQKENI. Deletions cut 4 bases from V and 6 bases from J, with 16 bases between. There are 15 residues in the CDR3. Primed by a sample-barcoded 5' primer and a J-beta primer mix, a second PCR proceeded for roughly 7 to 12 cycles. TCRdb passed the 5' RACE reads through MiXCR, listing each CDR3 protein once. The sample has fewer than 2 million distinct CDR3 sequences, 39% seen once. This sequence joins TRBV18 and TRBJ2-1; D may be TRBD1 or TRBD2 (6 bases each). Source material: blood. The sequence derives from a human donor in good health. The CDR3 region is CASSLGGPGGNEQFF. For the CDR3, the DNA is TGTGCCAGCTCACTGGGGGGCCCCGGGGGCAATGAGCAGTTCTTC.